The 16 T cell receptor beta chains given below trace back to one sample, sequenced in a study of T and B cells in COVID-19 patients. TRB was amplified from approximately 250-480 ng of blood genomic DNA. TRB rearrangements were amplified by multiplex PCR with BIOMED2 TRB-A/B primers. In TCRdb, the multiplex PCR reads were re-called with MiXCR into one record per CDR3 protein. This table holds around 9,000 distinct CDR3 sequences, 25% to 40% found once. Sequences were obtained from blood. These receptors all stem from a human donor who had recovered from COVID-19.

The rearrangement joins TRBV18 to TRBJ2-7; 8 bases line up with TRBD1. Germline V gene lookup returns CDR1 KGHSH and CDR2 LQKENI. J was trimmed by 5 bases and V by 2 bases; bases with no gene match: 5. This CDR3 spans 14 amino acids. CDR3 amino acids: CASSPTGQGHEQYF. The CDR3 nucleotides are TGTGCCAGCTCACCAACTGGACAGGGCCACGAGCAGTACTTC.

This clonotype has only a few counts. The chain employs TRBV12-3 or TRBV12-4 and TRBJ2-1, with 7 bases lining up with TRBD2. V lost 3 bases to trimming and J lost 0 bases; unmatched junction nucleotides: 2. The CDR3 is 15 residues long. CDR3 protein: CASSLGGGSYNEQFF. The CDR3 bases are TGTGCCAGCAGTTTGGGCGGGGGCTCCTACAATGAGCAGTTCTTC.

V is TRBV4-1 and J is TRBJ2-3; D gene ambiguous. The CDR3 covers 13 residues. Trimming stripped 1 base from V and 4 bases from J, with 6 bases between. CDR1 MGHRA and CDR2 YSYEKL come from the germline V gene. The CDR3 spells CASSQGLPDTQYF. The CDR3 nucleotides are TGCGCCAGCAGCCAAGGGCTCCCAGATACGCAGTATTTT.

V gene TRBV24-1 combines with J gene TRBJ1-4, with D possibly matching TRBD1 (6 bases). This CDR3 has 15 amino acids. Trimming took off 5 bases at V and 8 bases at J, with 17 bases between the two ends. Germline V CDR1 and CDR2: KGHDR, SFDVKD. In DNA, the CDR3 is TGTGCCACCAGTGCGGGGGGGCAGGGGTTGGAAAAACTGTTTTTT. Its protein product is CATSAGGQGLEKLFF.

The chain couples TRBV6-1 to TRBJ2-1; 9 nucleotides align to TRBD2. This CDR3 has 15 amino acids. In germline, CDR1 is MNHNS, CDR2 SASEGT. Trimming cost V 6 bases and J 2 bases; bases outside gene matches: 5. The CDR3 sequence: CASRISGGAYNEQFF. CDR3 in DNA: TGTGCCAGCAGGATTAGCGGGGGTGCCTACAATGAGCAGTTCTTC.

This clonotype is labeled as medium-sized. The chain combines TRBV6-5 with TRBJ1-3; D gene ambiguous. CDR1 and CDR2 from the germline V gene are MNHEY and SVGAGI. The V and J ends lost 2 bases and 0 bases respectively, with 11 bases between them. The CDR3 is made up of 16 amino acids. CDR3 loop: CASSYGLRSSGNTIYF. The DNA for the CDR3 is TGTGCCAGCAGTTACGGGCTGAGAAGCTCTGGAAACACCATATATTTT.

The J gene is TRBJ2-1, the V gene TRBV4-3; D is undetermined. The CDR3 has 14 amino acids. CDR1 and CDR2 (germline): LGHNA, YSLEER. V gave up 0 bases and J gave up 4 bases, with 7 bases separating them. CDR3 protein: CASSQDQAYNEQFF. The CDR3 region has the DNA TGCGCCAGCAGCCAAGACCAGGCATACAATGAGCAGTTCTTC.

The genes are TRBV20-1 and TRBJ2-5; TRBD2 aligns across 7 bases. The CDR3 consists of 14 residues. J lost 1 base, V lost 0 bases, and 2 bases had no gene match. In germline, CDR1 is DFQATT, CDR2 SNEGSKA (reference sequence). CDR3 in amino acids: CSAREGGGQETQYF. The CDR3 DNA sequence: TGCAGTGCTAGAGAGGGGGGGGGCCAAGAGACCCAGTACTTC.

V is TRBV19 and J is TRBJ2-7, with TRBD1 matching 10 bases. The V and J ends lost 4 bases and 8 bases, in that order; junction bases with no gene match: 2. Germline assignment: CDR1 LNHDA and CDR2 SQIVND (reference sequence). The CDR3 runs to 12 residues. As DNA, the CDR3 is TGTGCCAGTAGTACGACAGGGGGCCAGCAGTACTTC. Translated, it gives CASSTTGGQQYF.

The chain recombines TRBV18 with TRBJ2-2, with TRBD2 matching over 8 bases. J lost 4 bases, V lost 3 bases, and 4 bases had no gene match. Germline CDR1 KGHSH, CDR2 LQKENI. This CDR3 is 15 amino acids long. For the CDR3, the DNA is TGTGCCAGCTCACCCCCCGGGGGGGCCACCGGGGAGCTGTTTTTT. Translated, it gives CASSPPGGATGELFF.

The CDR3 nucleotides read TGTGCCACCAGTTCCCCCCGACCGGGGTACCGAGAGACCCAGTACTTC. Protein: CATSSPRPGYRETQYF. The chain links TRBV24-1 to TRBJ2-5; D might be TRBD2 (5 bases). The V end was cut by 6 bases, the J end by 4 bases, with 20 bases between. The CDR3 contains 16 residues. Germline values: CDR1 KGHDR, CDR2 SFDVKD.

The chain is built from TRBV6-2 or TRBV6-3 and TRBJ2-2, with D perhaps TRBD1 or TRBD2 (5 bases each). This CDR3 spans 14 amino acids. Trimming cost V 8 bases and J 7 bases, with 17 bases left between them. Germline V CDR1 and CDR2: MNHEY, SVGEGT. This CDR3 is CASFRSGLGGELFF. CDR3 DNA: TGTGCCAGCTTTCGATCGGGGCTGGGCGGGGAGCTGTTTTTT.

The chain links TRBV19 to TRBJ1-1, with TRBD1 identical over 7 bases. Germline CDR1 LNHDA, CDR2 SQIVND (reference sequence). The CDR3 consists of 14 residues. The V gene end was trimmed by 6 bases and the J gene end by 0 bases; junction bases not matched to a gene: 4. The CDR3 DNA reads TGTGCCAGTAGGTCACAGGGGATGAACACTGAAGCTTTCTTT. Translated: CASRSQGMNTEAFF.

The chain employs TRBV20-1 and TRBJ1-2, with D possibly matching TRBD1 (5 bases). From germline, CDR1 is DFQATT and CDR2 SNEGSKA (reference sequence). The V and J ends lost 5 bases and 7 bases respectively, with 11 bases between them. CDR3 size: 11 residues. CDR3 protein: CSAGPGGGYTF. The CDR3 DNA follows: TGCAGTGCTGGACCGGGGGGTGGCTACACCTTC.

This clonotype was observed a few times. The chain employs TRBV7-6 and TRBJ1-3; D may be TRBD1 (6 bases). The CDR3 has 17 amino acids. V lost 1 base and J lost 4, with 17 bases in between. Germline CDR1 and CDR2: SGHVS and FNYEAQ. This CDR3 reads CASSLERGGRGGNTIYF. CDR3 sequence (DNA): TGTGCCAGCAGCTTAGAGCGGGGGGGGCGCGGCGGAAACACCATATATTTT. Full variable domain (rest looked up from reference TRBV7-6 and TRBJ1-3): GAGVSQSPRYKVTKRGQDVALRCDPISGHVSLYWYRQALGQGPEFLTYFNYEAQQDKSGLPNDRFSAERPEGSISTLTIQRTEQRDSAMYRCASSLERGGRGGNTIYFGEGSWLTVV.

This clonotype is termed medium-sized. This rearrangement joins TRBV29-1 to TRBJ1-1; 9 positions match TRBD1. Germline CDR1 SQVTM, CDR2 ANQGSEA. This CDR3 is 14 amino acids long. V lost 7 bases to trimming and J lost 3 bases; unmatched junction nucleotides: 9. CDR3 loop: CSGLATGGDTEAFF. CDR3 DNA sequence: TGCAGCGGTTTAGCGACAGGGGGGGACACTGAAGCTTTCTTT.